This entry lists 8 T cell receptor beta chains sequenced from one sample in a study of T cell responses to AZD1222 COVID-19 vaccine (TCRdb year 2021). The label giving this sample's time point can be read as: baseline before first vaccination. According to the study, the label for this sample's treatment or condition signals: meningococcal conjugate vaccine given as trial control. The library was generated by the immunoSEQ multiplex PCR assay. As stored in TCRdb, this immuneACCESS dataset retains in-frame rearrangements with V and J assigned. A fraction of the clones does not appear; measured against another copy, unresolved V genes explain less than half of the discrepancy, and the remainder lacks a known reason. The sample records under 150,000 clones, 75% to 95% of which are singletons. The top ten clonotypes cover roughly 2.9% of the sample. The sequencing here drew on peripheral blood, taken on day 0 of MenACWY control vaccination. These receptors were collected from an adult in good health.

CDR3: CASSPRTDAYGYTF. The CDR3 DNA follows: TGTGCCAGCAGTCCCAGGACCGACGCCTATGGCTACACCTTC. The chain joins TRBV27 to TRBJ1-2; D remains ambiguous. This CDR3 is 14 amino acids long. The germline V and J ends were trimmed by 5 bases and 4 bases, with 14 bases remaining between them. Germline assignment: CDR1 MNHEY and CDR2 SMNVEV (reference sequence).

This clone was found once. J is TRBJ1-1 and V is TRBV19; 10 bases match TRBD1. Trimming at V came to 3 bases and at J to 5 bases, leaving 6 bases not matched to a gene. The CDR3 has 15 amino acids. CDR1 and CDR2 (germline): LNHDA, SQIVND (reference sequence). CDR3: CASSMGQGRGTEAFF. CDR3 DNA sequence: TGTGCCAGTAGTATGGGACAGGGGCGGGGGACTGAAGCTTTCTTT.

V is TRBV6-1 and J is TRBJ1-6; 7 bases align to TRBD1. Germline V gene data show CDR1 as MNHNS and CDR2 as SASEGT. The CDR3 is 18 amino acids. V shed 2 bases and J 5 bases; nucleotides not matched to a gene: 12. CDR3 nucleotides: TGTGCCAGCAGTGAACTACCGACAGGGCATCGGAATAATTCACCCCTCCACTTT. This gives the protein CASSELPTGHRNNSPLHF.

The rearrangement links TRBV27 to TRBJ1-4; the D is unclear. There are 13 residues in the CDR3. Per germline, CDR1 MNHEY and CDR2 SMNVEV (reference sequence). The ends were cut back, 4 bases at V and 4 bases at J, with 7 bases in the middle. CDR3 sequence reads: CASSYEINEKLFF. CDR3 DNA sequence: TGTGCCAGCAGTTATGAGATTAATGAAAAACTGTTTTTT.

The CDR3 nucleotides read TGCGCCAGCAGCCAAGATCGGACAGTCTTGAACACTGAAGCTTTCTTT. It specifies CASSQDRTVLNTEAFF. The rearrangement joins TRBV4-1 to TRBJ1-1; possible D gene TRBD1, 6 bases. Germline CDR1 reads MGHRA; CDR2 reads YSYEKL. The CDR3 length is 16 residues. V was shortened by 0 bases and J by 0 bases, with 11 bases between the two germline ends.

Comment on this clone: At one boundary the junction diverges from the germline segment, which might be a read error. The CDR3 here is CASSSNDRVSIDTQYF. Written as DNA, the CDR3 is TGTGCCAGCAGCTCGAATGACAGGGTCAGCATAGATACGCAGTATTTT. This chain connects TRBV7-3 to TRBJ2-3, with 7 bases matching TRBD1. The V gene's germline CDR1 is SGHTA and CDR2 FQGTGA. This CDR3 comprises 16 residues.

The chain is built from TRBV11-2 and TRBJ1-2, with 7 nucleotides matching TRBD1. The germline CDR1 and CDR2 sequences are SGHAT and FQNNGV. Germline trimming cut 5 bases from V and 8 bases from J; bases unmatched to any gene: 20. This CDR3 has 17 amino acids. The CDR3 sequence: CASSRSGTAYDLSGYTF. CDR3 DNA sequence: TGTGCCAGCAGCCGATCCGGGACAGCGTACGACCTATCCGGCTACACCTTC.

The rearrangement links TRBV19 to TRBJ1-1, with a weak D call TRBD1 (5 bases). V was shortened by 6 bases and J by 4 bases, with 21 bases between the two germline ends. Germline CDR1 and CDR2: LNHDA and SQIVND (reference sequence). The CDR3 totals 16 residues. For the CDR3, the DNA is TGTGCCAGTAGCCCGTTTGGTCGGGGGAGTAGCACTGAAGCTTTCTTT. Its protein is CASSPFGRGSSTEAFF. Full variable domain (rest looked up from reference TRBV19 and TRBJ1-1): DGGITQSPKYLFRKEGQNVTLSCEQNLNHDAMYWYRQDPGQGLRLIYYSQIVNDFQKGDIAEGYSVSREKKESFPLTVTSAQKNPTAFYLCASSPFGRGSSTEAFFGQGTRLTVV.